The table lists the clone carrying this T cell receptor beta chain with a few counts. The target antigen is unknown. RNA transcripts were the template, and TCR beta CDR3 regions were amplified from them. HTBI primers served in a first-round RT-PCR, which a second-round multiplex PCR followed. TCRdb called the multiplex PCR reads again in MiXCR, with one record for every CDR3 protein. The sample comprises about 480,000 distinct CDR3 sequences, about 15% of which are singletons, and approximately 9.8% rests with the top ten. These data belong to a study of Graves' ophthalmopathy and Graves' hyperthyroidism. With V trimmed by 5 bases and J by 3 bases, 4 bases remained unmatched. The CDR3 totals 14 residues. Germline V gene data show CDR1 as LGHDT and CDR2 as YNNKEL (reference sequence). Study results and caveats: Ophthalmopathy could be told apart from stable hyperthyroidism by a 13-signature model (87.88% sensitivity, approximately 81% specificity). The model forecast ophthalmopathy progression, reaching around 66% sensitivity and approximately 72% specificity.

Material: blood. V gene TRBV3-1 combines with J gene TRBJ1-1; TRBD1 aligns across 9 bases. The source of this sequence is a woman aged 25 to 39 with Graves' ophthalmopathy. Here the CDR3 reads CASSKQGAHTEAFF. The CDR3 coding sequence is TGTGCCAGCAGCAAACAGGGGGCGCACACTGAAGCTTTCTTT. Variable domain in full (rest from reference TRBV3-1 and TRBJ1-1): DTAVSQTPKYLVTQMGNDKSIKCEQNLGHDTMYWYKQDSKKFLKIMFSYNNKELIINETVPNRFSPKSPDKAHLNLHINSLELGDSAVYFCASSKQGAHTEAFFGQGTRLTVV.